The 25 T cell receptor beta chains presented below share a single source sample, sequenced in a study of Graves' ophthalmopathy and Graves' hyperthyroidism. Amplifying from RNA transcripts, the study obtained TCR beta CDR3 regions. In the first round, RT-PCR was carried out with HTBI primers, and a multiplex PCR formed the second round. TCRdb reprocessed the multiplex PCR reads via MiXCR and lists one record per CDR3 protein. The sample consists of about 660,000 distinct CDR3 sequences, 35% to 45% of them appearing once. Sequenced sample: peripheral blood. These TCRs come from an adult man with Graves' ophthalmopathy.

The rearrangement joins TRBV6-6 to TRBJ2-7; D is ambiguous. The CDR3 totals 10 residues. Looked up from germline, CDR1 is MNHNY and CDR2 is SVGAGI (reference sequence). Trimming pared 5 bases from V and 5 bases from J, leaving 4 bases between. The CDR3 loop reads CASSDDEQYF. The CDR3, as DNA: TGTGCCAGCAGTGACGACGAGCAGTACTTC.

This chain joins TRBV20-1 and TRBJ1-2; 10 bases line up with TRBD1. With 2 bases clipped from V and 6 bases from J, the junction kept 6 bases outside the gene matches. The germline gives CDR1 DFQATT, CDR2 SNEGSKA (reference sequence). CDR3 size: 14 residues. CDR3 DNA: TGCAGTGCTAGAACAGGACAGGGGGTGGATGGCTACACCTTC. Amino acids: CSARTGQGVDGYTF.

This clonotype was recorded many times. This sequence joins TRBV13 and TRBJ2-7; D possibly corresponds to TRBD2 (6 bases). Trimming shortened V by 2 bases and J by 6 bases, and 11 bases separated the two germline ends. Germline lookup yields CDR1 PRHDT and CDR2 FYEKMQ (reference sequence). CDR3 length: 13 amino acids. The DNA of the CDR3 is TGTGCCAGCAGCTTACGAGGGCGGGGCGAGCAGTACTTC. This encodes CASSLRGRGEQYF.

This clonotype was found many times. V gene TRBV4-3 combines with J gene TRBJ2-2; D possibly corresponds to TRBD2 (5 bases). Per the germline V gene, CDR1 is LGHNA and CDR2 is YSLEER. CDR3 size: 16 residues. With 0 bases removed from V and 2 bases from J, the gap between germline ends came to 10 bases. CDR3 protein: CASSQDQEVNTGELFF. In DNA, the CDR3 is TGCGCCAGCAGCCAAGATCAGGAGGTTAACACCGGGGAGCTGTTTTTT.

The V call is TRBV25-1, the J call TRBJ2-5; 13 bases agree with TRBD2. Germline CDR1 is MGHDK and CDR2 is SYGVNS. This CDR3 spans 17 amino acids. J gave up 1 base and V 6 bases, and 8 bases lay outside the gene matches. The CDR3 here is CASSLGTSGKSQETQYF. The CDR3 DNA sequence: TGTGCCAGCAGCCTGGGGACTAGCGGGAAGAGCCAAGAGACCCAGTACTTC.

This clonotype was seen ten or more times. The chain is built from TRBV9 and TRBJ2-5; the D is unclear. Germline V gene sequence: CDR1 SGDLS, CDR2 YYNGEE. V dropped 0 bases and J dropped 4 bases, with 22 bases sitting between them. The CDR3 covers 18 residues. DNA for the CDR3: TGTGCCAGCAGCGTAGCTGTGGACCTGAGTGATCGTGGAGAGACCCAGTACTTC. It yields the protein CASSVAVDLSDRGETQYF.

This clonotype was recorded a few times. V usage is TRBV4-1 and J usage is TRBJ2-7; D remains unclear. Trimming removed 3 bases from V and 0 bases from J, with 15 bases in between. The CDR3 loop spans 16 amino acids. The germline V gene encodes CDR1 MGHRA and CDR2 YSYEKL. The CDR3 loop reads CASSQVDMGFSYEQYF. DNA for the CDR3: TGCGCCAGCAGCCAGGTAGACATGGGATTCTCCTACGAGCAGTACTTC.

V and J are TRBV12-3 or TRBV12-4 and TRBJ2-7, with D possibly called TRBD1 or TRBD2 (5 bases each). V lost 1 base, J lost 3 bases, and 19 bases lay in between. The CDR3 length is 17 residues. The CDR3 nucleotides are TGTGCCAGCAGTTTAGGACGAGGGTCAGGGAAGGACTACGAGCAGTACTTC. It is translated as CASSLGRGSGKDYEQYF.

As concerns this clonotype: A single base separates this from a much larger clone, so it may be a read error. The chain combines TRBV19 with TRBJ1-1; 7 bases map to TRBD1. CDR3 length: 16 amino acids. Per germline, CDR1 LNHDA and CDR2 SQIVND (reference sequence). V lost 4 bases to trimming and J lost 6 bases; unmatched junction nucleotides: 14. The DNA for the CDR3 is TGTGCCAGTAGTAGGGGTGGACAGGTGGCTCGCCCTGAAGCTTTCTTT. This gives the protein CASSRGGQVARPEAFF.

This chain joins TRBV7-2 and TRBJ1-4; TRBD1 might be the D (6 bases). The CDR3 totals 17 residues. Trimming shortened V by 4 bases and J by 0 bases, and 15 bases separated the two germline ends. From germline, CDR1 is SGHTA and CDR2 FQGNSA. The CDR3 DNA is TGTGCCAGCAGCTCGTGGACAGCTTGGGCAACTAATGAAAAACTGTTTTTT. Translating it yields CASSSWTAWATNEKLFF.

This clonotype turned up a few times. This chain connects TRBV30 to TRBJ1-5; D remains ambiguous. The germline gives CDR1 GTSNPN, CDR2 SVGIG (reference sequence). The CDR3 has 13 amino acids. V was pared by 3 bases and J by 0 bases, with 6 bases between. This CDR3 reads CAWSGGSNQPQHF. The DNA for the CDR3 is TGTGCCTGGAGCGGCGGTAGCAATCAGCCCCAGCATTTT.

The table lists this clonotype with many counts. This sequence joins TRBV24-1 and TRBJ2-2, with D unresolved. Per germline, CDR1 KGHDR and CDR2 SFDVKD. The CDR3 has 13 residues. Trimming stripped 5 bases from V and 2 bases from J, with 5 bases between. CDR3 sequence: CATSGANTGELFF. As DNA, the CDR3 is TGTGCCACCAGTGGGGCAAACACCGGGGAGCTGTTTTTT.

The chain has TRBV7-2 and TRBJ1-2, with 8 bases lining up with TRBD1. This CDR3 spans 15 amino acids. CDR1 is SGHTA and CDR2 is FQGNSA in the germline V gene. Trimming cost V 4 bases and J 4 bases; bases outside gene matches: 8. CDR3 residues: CASSYGTGRGYGYTF. In DNA, the CDR3 is TGTGCCAGCAGCTACGGGACAGGCAGAGGCTATGGCTACACCTTC.

There are many counts of this clonotype. The chain links TRBV12-3 or TRBV12-4 to TRBJ1-5; D is perhaps TRBD1 (5 bases). This CDR3 contains 12 residues. Deletions cut 6 bases from V and 7 bases from J, with 10 bases between. For the CDR3, the DNA is TGTGCCAGCAGCTTCCGGGGGCAGCCCCAGCATTTT. Its translation: CASSFRGQPQHF.

The chain employs TRBV30 and TRBJ2-5, with TRBD2 matching over 8 bases. CDR3 size: 12 residues. The V gene end was trimmed by 3 bases and the J gene end by 13 bases; junction bases not matched to a gene: 10. CDR1 GTSNPN and CDR2 SVGIG come from the germline V gene (reference sequence). As DNA, the CDR3 is TGTGCCTGGAGAATGGTAGCGGGATTAATGTACTTC. Amino acid sequence: CAWRMVAGLMYF.

The rearrangement joins TRBV24-1 to TRBJ2-1; TRBD1 matches 8 bases. With V trimmed by 1 base and J by 0 bases, 1 base remained unmatched. The CDR3 runs 16 residues. CDR1 is KGHDR, CDR2 SFDVKD, per germline. CDR3 nucleotide sequence: TGTGCCACCAGTGATTTAACAGGGGGCTCCTACAATGAGCAGTTCTTC. Translating gives CATSDLTGGSYNEQFF.

This clonotype was observed many times. The V gene is TRBV20-1, the J gene TRBJ1-6; TRBD1 aligns across 9 bases. CDR1 and CDR2 (germline): DFQATT, SNEGSKA (reference sequence). The CDR3 extends over 16 amino acids. V gave up 3 bases and J gave up 6 bases; unmatched junction bases: 9. The CDR3 bases are TGCAGTGCTAGGGAACAGGGGGCGCCCGGTAATTCACCCCTCCACTTT. Protein product: CSAREQGAPGNSPLHF.

The CDR3 sequence is CASSLADSSEQYF. The CDR3 DNA reads TGTGCCAGCAGCTTAGCGGACAGTTCAGAGCAGTACTTC. The chain combines TRBV11-2 with TRBJ2-7; D possibly corresponds to TRBD1 (6 bases). CDR3 length: 13 amino acids. Trimming left V 1 base short and J 7 bases short, with 11 bases between. CDR1 is SGHAT and CDR2 is FQNNGV in the germline V gene.

This clonotype has a count of ten or more. This chain uses TRBV20-1 with TRBJ1-6; possibly TRBD1 for D (6 bases). This CDR3 is 13 amino acids long. V lost 6 bases, J lost 10 bases, and 16 bases lay in between. Per germline, CDR1 DFQATT and CDR2 SNEGSKA (reference sequence). The CDR3 protein is CSASAGALSPLHF. CDR3 bases: TGCAGTGCAAGTGCGGGGGCTCTATCACCCCTCCACTTT.

J is TRBJ2-7 and V is TRBV29-1; 7 nucleotides align to TRBD2. Unmatched junction bases numbered 5, after V lost 3 bases and J lost 6 bases. CDR3 length: 12 amino acids. CDR1 and CDR2 (germline): SQVTM, ANQGSEA. CDR3 sequence reads: CSVEPGGREQYF. The CDR3, as DNA: TGCAGCGTTGAGCCGGGGGGTCGCGAGCAGTACTTC.

J is TRBJ1-2 and V is TRBV7-9; D ambiguous. The CDR3 is made up of 14 amino acids. V lost 5 bases and J 12 bases, leaving 22 bases between the germline ends. CDR1 SEHNR and CDR2 FQNEAQ come from the germline V gene (reference sequence). As DNA, the CDR3 is TGTGCCAGCAGCCCCAAGGCGTCCCACGGTGGAAACACCTTC. This gives the protein CASSPKASHGGNTF.

This clonotype has ten or more counts. The CDR3 spells CSFRDQVGETQYF. The CDR3 DNA follows: TGCAGCTTCCGGGACCAAGTGGGAGAGACCCAGTACTTC. This rearrangement joins TRBV29-1 to TRBJ2-5, with D possibly called TRBD1 or TRBD2 (5 bases each). The germline gives CDR1 SQVTM, CDR2 ANQGSEA. Trimming pared 8 bases from V and 4 bases from J, leaving 17 bases between. The CDR3 sequence is 13 residues long.

The chain is built from TRBV5-6 and TRBJ1-1, with a tentative D call TRBD1 (5 bases). Per germline, CDR1 SGHDT and CDR2 YYEEEE. The CDR3 is 13 residues long. Trimming removed 1 base from V and 5 bases from J, with 9 bases in between. The CDR3 spells CASSLPGTTEAFF. The CDR3 DNA reads as TGTGCCAGCAGCTTGCCGGGGACGACTGAAGCTTTCTTT.

As to this clonotype: A read error may explain this, as a much larger clone is one base away. The rearrangement uses TRBV12-3 or TRBV12-4 and TRBJ1-5; a weak D match, TRBD1 (5 bases). V lost 11 bases to trimming and J lost 3 bases, with 20 bases between them. The CDR3 has 15 residues. CDR3 region: CAGILLRQHNQPQHF. CDR3 nucleotides: TGTGCCGGCATCCTCCTCAGACAGCACAATCAGCCCCAGCATTTT.

This clonotype was recorded many times. V usage is TRBV7-9 and J usage is TRBJ2-5, with D unresolved. The CDR3 is made up of 14 amino acids. Deletions cut 1 base from V and 3 bases from J, with 9 bases between. Per germline, CDR1 SEHNR and CDR2 FQNEAQ (reference sequence). Written as DNA, the CDR3 is TGTGCCAGCAGCTTAGGGGCAGGTGAAGAGACCCAGTACTTC. Translation gives CASSLGAGEETQYF.